These 30 T cell receptor beta chains share one sample of origin, sequenced in a study of blood T cell repertoires in COVID-19. Some clones are missing from TCRdb's copy, which holds only in-frame ones; the method was immunoSEQ multiplex PCR. This table has under 200,000 clones, roughly 80% appearing once. Sequences were obtained from peripheral blood. These receptor sequences come from a man aged 65 to 79 with acute or convalescent COVID-19.

The rearrangement links TRBV11-2 to TRBJ2-2; D is possibly TRBD2 (6 bases). The CDR3 is 14 residues long. V shed 5 bases and J shed 6 bases, with 13 bases lying between them. The germline gives CDR1 SGHAT, CDR2 FQNNGV. The DNA for the CDR3 is TGTGCCAGCAGCAGCCGAGCGGGCCCCGGGGAGCTGTTTTTT. Translation: CASSSRAGPGELFF.

This sequence joins TRBV6-5 and TRBJ1-4; 8 positions agree with TRBD1. This CDR3 spans 16 amino acids. The germline V gene has CDR1 MNHEY and CDR2 SVGAGI. V shed 2 bases and J 0 bases; nucleotides not matched to a gene: 2. This chain's CDR3 is CASSYLQGATNEKLFF. In nucleotides, the CDR3 is TGTGCCAGCAGTTACCTACAGGGGGCAACTAATGAAAAACTGTTTTTT.

The chain recombines TRBV19 with TRBJ1-4; D remains unclear. V gave up 4 bases and J gave up 0 bases, with 9 bases separating them. CDR3 length: 15 residues. Germline V gene lookup returns CDR1 LNHDA and CDR2 SQIVND (reference sequence). The CDR3 spells CASSRTTTTNEKLFF. The CDR3 region has the DNA TGTGCCAGTAGTAGAACAACGACAACTAATGAAAAACTGTTTTTT.

This clone showed up just a few times. The genes are TRBV3-1 (or the pseudogene TRBV3-2) and TRBJ2-7, with 7 bases fitting TRBD1. The CDR3 loop spans 13 amino acids. Germline V CDR1 and CDR2: LGHDT, YNNKEL (reference sequence). With 3 bases clipped from V and 3 bases from J, the junction kept 2 bases outside the gene matches. The CDR3, as DNA: TGTGCCAGCAGCCACTCAGGGGGCTACGAGCAGTACTTC. The encoded protein is CASSHSGGYEQYF.

The chain recombines TRBV28 with TRBJ2-1, with 10 positions matching TRBD2. The CDR3 has 17 residues. V lost 5 bases and J lost 7; bases outside the gene matches: 14. The germline gives CDR1 MDHEN, CDR2 SYDVKM. CDR3 loop: CASSLGGTAGGLNEQFF. The CDR3, as DNA: TGTGCCAGCAGTCTCGGGGGGACAGCGGGAGGGCTAAATGAGCAGTTCTTC.

The CDR3 bases are TGTGCCAGCAGCGTATTGCCCGGTGCTGAAGCTTTCTTT. Amino acid sequence: CASSVLPGAEAFF. This chain joins TRBV9 and TRBJ1-1; D unclear. There are 13 residues in the CDR3. The germline V and J ends were trimmed by 1 base and 6 bases, with 10 bases remaining between them. Germline CDR1 is SGDLS and CDR2 is YYNGEE.

This clone was seen a few times. The V gene is TRBV5-4, the J gene TRBJ2-2; TRBD1 might be the D (5 bases). Germline V gene lookup returns CDR1 SGHNT and CDR2 YYREEE (reference sequence). There are 16 residues in the CDR3. V lost 4 bases, J lost 0 bases, and 13 bases lay in between. The CDR3 coding sequence is TGTGCCAGCAGCCCAAGGACAAAAACGAACACCGGGGAGCTGTTTTTT. Encoded protein: CASSPRTKTNTGELFF.

This clone was recorded once. This chain links TRBV19 with TRBJ2-7, with 12 bases that match TRBD1. The CDR3 is 16 residues long. After removal of 3 bases from V and 5 bases from J, the junction contained 8 bases not matched to a gene. Looked up from germline, CDR1 is LNHDA and CDR2 is SQIVND (reference sequence). The CDR3 protein is CASSIFPGQGANEQYF. Here the CDR3 DNA reads TGTGCCAGTAGTATCTTTCCGGGACAGGGGGCGAACGAGCAGTACTTC.

V usage is TRBV18 and J usage is TRBJ1-1; D may be TRBD1 (5 bases). Trimming shortened V by 2 bases and J by 8 bases, and 9 bases separated the two germline ends. The CDR3 consists of 12 residues. Germline V gene lookup returns CDR1 KGHSH and CDR2 LQKENI. This chain's CDR3 is CASSPIPGEAFF. CDR3 sequence (DNA): TGTGCCAGCTCACCAATCCCAGGGGAAGCTTTCTTT.

This chain links TRBV28 with TRBJ2-7; 7 positions agree with TRBD1. Germline values: CDR1 MDHEN, CDR2 SYDVKM. V lost 4 bases, J lost 2 bases, and 11 bases stayed unmatched. CDR3 length equals 16 residues. CDR3 DNA: TGTGCCAGCAGTTCAACCAGGGGGTTAGAGGCCTACGAGCAGTACTTC. Translation gives CASSSTRGLEAYEQYF.

This clone was seen just once. V and J are TRBV6-1 and TRBJ1-6, with TRBD1 identical over 7 bases. Germline CDR1 reads MNHNS; CDR2 reads SASEGT. CDR3 length: 16 residues. V lost 0 bases, J lost 4 bases, and 3 bases stayed unmatched. DNA of the CDR3: TGTGCCAGCAGTGAAGCGCGGGGACAGTATAATTCACCCCTCCACTTT. Its translation is CASSEARGQYNSPLHF.

The chain recombines TRBV7-8 with TRBJ2-2; 9 positions agree with TRBD1. The CDR3 runs 16 residues. Unmatched junction bases numbered 7, after V lost 5 bases and J lost 3 bases. Germline V gene data show CDR1 as SGHVS and CDR2 as FQNEAQ. As DNA, the CDR3 is TGTGCCAGCAGCCCGGGGACAGGGTTAGACACCGGGGAGCTGTTTTTT. Translated, it gives CASSPGTGLDTGELFF.

The chain uses TRBV3-1 (or the pseudogene TRBV3-2) and TRBJ2-5, with D possibly matching TRBD1 (6 bases). Germline CDR1 is LGHDT and CDR2 is YNNKEL (reference sequence). Between the trimmed V and J ends, which lost 4 bases and 4 bases, there was a span of 13 bases. This CDR3 has 14 residues. The CDR3 DNA is TGTGCCAGCAGCCCCTACAGGGAGACAGAGACCCAGTACTTC. Translated: CASSPYRETETQYF.

This clone has only one observation. The J gene is TRBJ2-7, the V gene TRBV7-3, with TRBD2 as a possible D gene (5 bases). Germline assignment: CDR1 SGHTA and CDR2 FQGTGA. Trimming left V 0 bases short and J 4 bases short, with 10 bases between. There are 14 residues in the CDR3. The CDR3 region has the DNA TGTGCCAGCAGCTTAACAGGGTGGGAGTACGAGCAGTACTTC. Its protein is CASSLTGWEYEQYF.

The chain carries TRBV27 and TRBJ2-3; D is unresolved. The CDR3 is 17 amino acids. CDR1 and CDR2 (germline): MNHEY, SMNVEV (reference sequence). Trimming took 3 bases from V and 0 from J, leaving 16 bases between them. CDR3 sequence (DNA): TGTGCCAGCAGTTTCTCCCCGATGACGACTAGCACAGATACGCAGTATTTT. This sequence encodes CASSFSPMTTSTDTQYF.

J is TRBJ1-1 and V is TRBV5-5; D possibly corresponds to TRBD1 (5 bases). This CDR3 has 15 amino acids. Germline V CDR1 and CDR2: SGHKS, YYEKEE (reference sequence). V shed 4 bases and J shed 1 base, with 14 bases lying between them. The CDR3 nucleotides are TGTGCCAGCAGCCTAATGACGGGGGGGAACACTGAAGCTTTCTTT. It encodes CASSLMTGGNTEAFF.

The chain uses TRBV5-6 and TRBJ2-7; 7 bases match TRBD2. CDR1 SGHDT and CDR2 YYEEEE come from the germline V gene. J lost 8 bases, V lost 5 bases, and 16 bases had no gene match. The CDR3 is made up of 15 amino acids. The CDR3 DNA reads TGTGCCAGCAGAATAAGGGGAGGGGTAACTACGAAGCAGTACTTC. This gives the protein CASRIRGGVTTKQYF.

This clone was counted once. This chain joins TRBV28 and TRBJ1-6; D ambiguous. The CDR3 has 13 amino acids. V dropped 2 bases and J dropped 10 bases, with 9 bases sitting between them. Looked up from germline, CDR1 is MDHEN and CDR2 is SYDVKM. CDR3 in amino acids: CASSLTRVSPLHF. CDR3 coding DNA: TGTGCCAGCAGTTTAACTAGGGTCTCACCCCTCCACTTT.

The rearrangement links TRBV29-1 to TRBJ1-1, with 9 bases that match TRBD1. This CDR3 region has 15 residues. The trim removed 4 bases at V and 0 bases at J, leaving 6 bases unmatched. The germline CDR1 and CDR2 sequences are SQVTM and ANQGSEA. DNA for the CDR3: TGCAGCGTTGTAACAGGGGGCGTTTTGAACACTGAAGCTTTCTTT. As protein: CSVVTGGVLNTEAFF.

This chain joins TRBV6-1 and TRBJ2-5; the D gene is possibly TRBD2 (5 bases). Germline CDR1 and CDR2: MNHNS and SASEGT. V lost 0 bases and J lost 2, with 10 bases in between. The CDR3 spans 15 residues. The CDR3 reads CASSEALTGQETQYF. CDR3 in DNA: TGTGCCAGCAGTGAAGCGCTAACGGGACAAGAGACCCAGTACTTC.

This chain joins TRBV27 and TRBJ1-5, with D unclear. CDR3 length: 14 residues. Trimming removed 2 bases from V and 6 bases from J, with 11 bases in between. Germline values: CDR1 MNHEY, CDR2 SMNVEV (reference sequence). The CDR3 coding sequence is TGTGCCAGCAGTTTAAAACATGTTGGTCAGCCCCAGCATTTT. Translation gives CASSLKHVGQPQHF.

J is TRBJ2-7 and V is TRBV7-8; 11 nucleotides match TRBD2. The V and J ends lost 4 bases and 6 bases, in that order; junction bases with no gene match: 5. Germline CDR1 is SGHVS and CDR2 is FQNEAQ. CDR3 length: 14 amino acids. The CDR3: CASSSGSGGAEQYF. The CDR3, as DNA: TGTGCCAGCAGCTCAGGTAGCGGGGGGGCCGAGCAGTACTTC.

In this sample, this clone turned up a few times. The rearrangement joins TRBV3-1 (or the pseudogene TRBV3-2) to TRBJ2-5; a weak D match, TRBD2 (6 bases). Trimming took 3 bases from V and 5 from J, leaving 16 bases between them. The CDR3 contains 15 residues. CDR1 and CDR2 (germline): LGHDT, YNNKEL (reference sequence). The CDR3 protein is CASSQDPGRTETQYF. CDR3 nucleotide sequence: TGTGCCAGCAGCCAGGATCCAGGGAGGACCGAGACCCAGTACTTC.

V is TRBV7-6 and J is TRBJ2-2, with TRBD2 matching over 14 bases. J was trimmed by 5 bases and V by 5 bases; bases with no gene match: 4. Per the germline V gene, CDR1 is SGHVS and CDR2 is FNYEAQ. This CDR3 is 16 amino acids long. The CDR3 nucleotides are TGTGCCAGCAGCGTGGGGACTAGCGGGAGAACCGGGGAGCTGTTTTTT. Translating it yields CASSVGTSGRTGELFF.

In regard to this clone: The junction departs from the called germline gene at one end, perhaps through a read error. The J gene is TRBJ2-7, the V gene TRBV6-1, with D possibly called TRBD1 or TRBD2 (7 bases each). Germline V gene data show CDR1 as MNHNS and CDR2 as SASEGT. There are 16 residues in the CDR3. CDR3 sequence (DNA): TGTGCCAGCAGAGAAGCGGGACAGAGAAGCTCCTACGAGCAGTACTTC. It encodes CASREAGQRSSYEQYF.

CDR3 amino acids: CASSEGAQNEKLFF. The CDR3 region has the DNA TGTGCCAGCAGTGAAGGCGCCCAAAATGAAAAACTGTTTTTT. The chain is built from TRBV2 and TRBJ1-4, with D unclear. Trimming cost V 1 base and J 5 bases, with 8 bases left between them. Germline V gene data show CDR1 as SNHLY and CDR2 as FYNNEI. The CDR3 totals 14 residues.

This clone came up a few times. This chain uses TRBV6-6 with TRBJ2-3; D is possibly TRBD1 (5 bases). The germline gives CDR1 MNHNY, CDR2 SVGAGI (reference sequence). There are 14 residues in the CDR3. Deletions cut 7 bases from V and 0 bases from J, with 11 bases between. DNA for the CDR3: TGTGCCAGCAAAATGACAGTTAGCACAGATACGCAGTATTTT. Its protein is CASKMTVSTDTQYF.

A word on this clone: This sample also contains other DNA sequences that code for the same CDR3. The gene calls are TRBV4-3 and TRBJ1-5, with unresolved D. This CDR3 region has 13 residues. Deletions cut 0 bases from V and 6 bases from J, with 6 bases between. Germline CDR1 reads LGHNA; CDR2 reads YSLEER. CDR3 nucleotide sequence: TGCGCCAGCAGCCAAGATCGGGGTCAGCCCCAGCATTTT. Translating gives CASSQDRGQPQHF.

The chain uses TRBV4-1 and TRBJ1-2; D unresolved. Deletions cut 4 bases from V and 11 bases from J, with 20 bases between. This CDR3 spans 14 amino acids. Looked up from germline, CDR1 is MGHRA and CDR2 is YSYEKL. The CDR3 sequence: CASSLTILVADYTF. The CDR3 coding sequence is TGCGCCAGCAGCCTTACCATCCTCGTGGCAGATTACACCTTC.

This chain connects TRBV5-1 to TRBJ2-5, with 8 nucleotides matching TRBD1. Germline CDR1 is SGHRS and CDR2 is YFSETQ. The V gene end was trimmed by 2 bases and the J gene end by 0 bases; junction bases not matched to a gene: 3. The CDR3 sequence is 15 residues long. Here the CDR3 DNA reads TGCGCCAGCAGCTTAGGGGACAGGTACCAAGAGACCCAGTACTTC. This sequence encodes CASSLGDRYQETQYF.